Listed below are T cell receptor beta chains from one sample, sequenced in a study of T cell changes during pregnancy in multiple sclerosis. The protocol was immunoSEQ multiplex PCR, while the TCRdb copy is restricted to in-frame clones and leaves out a portion. Of fewer than 130,000 clones listed, about nine tenths are singletons. The sequencing used peripheral blood, collected after pregnancy. The receptors shown here come from a female donor with multiple sclerosis, enrolled in a pregnancy study. Both conserved end residues are part of each CDR3. D genes are given only for firm matches. Only part of the rows carry a size: once, few, many, or a class if the clone is expanded.

TRBV5-4	NA	TRBJ2-3	NA	TGTGCCAGCAGCCCGCAAGGGACAAGCACAGATACGCAGTATTTT	CASSPQGTSTDTQYF
TRBV6-1	NA	TRBJ2-7	TRBD1	TGTGCCAGCAGTTTCCGGGACAGGGCAGGAGAGCAGTACTTC	CASSFRDRAGEQYF
TRBV5-6	NA	TRBJ2-3	TRBD2	TGTGCCAGCAGTCCCGGACTAGCGGGCACAGATACGCAGTATTTT	CASSPGLAGTDTQYF
TRBV6-1	NA	TRBJ1-5	NA	TGTGCCAGCAGTGAAGCCTCAGGGAACCAGCCCCAGCATTTT	CASSEASGNQPQHF
TRBV19	NA	TRBJ2-7	NA	TGTGCCAGCCGGGACCCGTCAGGGGAAGGCTACGAGCAGTACTTC	CASRDPSGEGYEQYF
TRBV5-6	NA	TRBJ1-1	NA	TGTGCCAGCAGCTTGGCCGTGGACAGTTTCGTTAACTGGGAAGCTTTCTTT	CASSLAVDSFVNWEAFF
TRBV7-8	NA	TRBJ1-6	NA	TGTGCCAGCAGCCCCGGCGGGCAGGGGAGCAATTCACCCCTCCACTTT	CASSPGGQGSNSPLHF
TRBV4-1	NA	TRBJ2-7	NA	TGCGCCAGCAGCCAAGCCCGGGACTACGAGCAGTACTTC	CASSQARDYEQYF
TRBV5-1	NA	TRBJ2-5	TRBD2	TGCGCCAGCAGCTTGGCCGGCCTAGCGGGTGGGGAGACCCAGTACTTC	CASSLAGLAGGETQYF
TRBV11-3	NA	TRBJ2-7	NA	TGTGCCAGCAGCCTCCAGGCACCGGCCTACGAGCAGTACTTC	CASSLQAPAYEQYF
TRBV9	NA	TRBJ2-1	TRBD1	TGTGCCAGCAGGGGACAGGGTTGGGAGCAGTTCTTC	CASRGQGWEQFF
TRBV14	NA	TRBJ2-3	TRBD2	TGTGCCAGCAGCCAGCGGGGGGGTAGCACAGATACGCAGTATTTT	CASSQRGGSTDTQYF
TRBV7-7	NA	TRBJ2-5	TRBD2	TGTGCTAGCAGCAACGGCCCGGGGCGGGAGGAGACCCAGTACTTC	CASSNGPGREETQYF
TRBV19	NA	TRBJ1-2	TRBD1	TGTGCCAGTAGTATGGAAACAGGGGCCGGCTACACCTTC	CASSMETGAGYTF
TRBV19	NA	TRBJ1-2	NA	TGTGCCAGTAGTGGAGATAACTATGGCTACACCTTC	CASSGDNYGYTF
TRBV27	NA	TRBJ2-5	TRBD2	TGTGCCAGCAGTGACGGGACTAGCGGGGGGCCGGGGGAGACCCAGTACTTC	CASSDGTSGGPGETQYF
TRBV7-3	NA	TRBJ2-1	NA	TGTGCCAGCAGTCTGGGGCAAGGGAATGAGCAGTTCTTC	CASSLGQGNEQFF
TRBV5-6	NA	TRBJ2-7	NA	TGTGCCAGCAGCGTTGGAGCGGACAGACCCTACGAGCAGTACTTC	CASSVGADRPYEQYF
TRBV10-2	NA	TRBJ2-4	TRBD2	TGCGCCAGCAGTGAGTCCCCGGGACTAGCGGGGGCCAGAGCCAAAAACATTCAGTACTTC	CASSESPGLAGARAKNIQYF
TRBV19	few	TRBJ1-1	NA	TGTGCCAGTAGTTTGGGACTATTGAACACTGAAGCTTTCTTT	CASSLGLLNTEAFF
TRBV29-1	once	TRBJ2-5	NA	TGCAGCGTTGAAGAAGAAGTGGCGGGCCTCGGGGAGACCCAGTACTTC	CSVEEEVAGLGETQYF
TRBV19	NA	TRBJ2-7	TRBD1	TGTGCCAGTAGCCTGACGACAGGGGAAACCTACGAGCAGTACTTC	CASSLTTGETYEQYF
TRBV6-5	NA	TRBJ2-4	NA	TGTGCCAGCAGCCCAGGGTTAGCCAAAAACATTCAGTACTTC	CASSPGLAKNIQYF
TRBV5-1	NA	TRBJ2-2	TRBD1	TGCGCCAGCAGCTTGGCCATGGGACAGGGGGCAACCGGGGAGCTGTTTTTT	CASSLAMGQGATGELFF
TRBV28	NA	TRBJ2-1	TRBD2	TGTGCCAGCAGCCCTCACCCTAGCGGGGGGGCCTTTGAGCAGTTCTTC	CASSPHPSGGAFEQFF
TRBV7-3	NA	TRBJ1-2	TRBD1	TGTGCCAGCAGCCAAGGACAGGGGGATGGCTACACCTTC	CASSQGQGDGYTF
TRBV10-2	NA	TRBJ1-1	TRBD1	TGCGCCAGCAGAGTAACAGGGGCGAACACTGAAGCTTTCTTT	CASRVTGANTEAFF
TRBV5-4	NA	TRBJ1-1	TRBD1	TGTGCCAGCAGCTTGATAGGACGACAGGGCGGGGAAGCTTTCTTT	CASSLIGRQGGEAFF
TRBV19	NA	TRBJ1-5	TRBD1	TGTGCCAGTAGTAAAAACCTTGTACAGGGGGTAGGGCCCCAGCATTTT	CASSKNLVQGVGPQHF
TRBV6-4	NA	TRBJ2-2	NA	TGTGCCAGCAGTGACGAGACAGTAACCGGGGAGCTGTTTTTT	CASSDETVTGELFF
TRBV5-4	NA	TRBJ2-3	TRBD2	TGTGCCAGCAGCCAAGGACTAGCGGGGCCCAGCACAGATACGCAGTATTTT	CASSQGLAGPSTDTQYF
TRBV7-2	NA	TRBJ2-7	TRBD2	TGTGCCAGCAGCTTAGGGCGGGGGGGTGAGCAGTACTTC	CASSLGRGGEQYF
TRBV10-3	NA	TRBJ1-3	NA	TGTGCCATCAGTGAAGACAGGTCTGGAAACACCATATATTTT	CAISEDRSGNTIYF
TRBV11-2	NA	TRBJ2-1	TRBD1	TGTGCCAGCAGACCCTTGACAGGGGACGGCTCCTACAATGAGCAGTTCTTC	CASRPLTGDGSYNEQFF
TRBV19	NA	TRBJ1-5	TRBD1	TGTGCCAGTAGTATTGCAGGGGGAACCAATCAGCCCCAGCATTTT	CASSIAGGTNQPQHF
TRBV25-1	NA	TRBJ2-2	TRBD1	TGTGCCAGCAGTATGGGGGACAGTCCCGCGAACACCGGGGAGCTGTTTTTT	CASSMGDSPANTGELFF
TRBV2	NA	TRBJ1-2	NA	TGTGCCAGCAGTGAAGTGGCAGGAGGAGGCTACACCTTC	CASSEVAGGGYTF